Listed here is a single TCR beta chain. The same CDR3 is also encoded by other DNA sequences in this sample. This sample was included in a study of CD8+ T cells in alopecia areata. cDNA reverse transcribed from extracted RNA served as the sequencing template. Assay: immunoSEQ multiplex PCR; the TCRdb copy retains only in-frame clones and omits some. The sample shows under 150,000 clones, approximately 60% of them seen only once. Trimming shortened V by 5 bases and J by 5 bases, and 6 bases separated the two germline ends. The CDR3 has 11 residues. Per germline, CDR1 SEHNR and CDR2 FQNEAQ (reference sequence). Sample treatment: oral pan-JAK inhibitor, 5-10 mg twice daily.

This sample comprised CD4+ T cells sorted from blood, obtained at week 4, from a patient treated with tofacitinib. This sequence was found in a human donor with alopecia areata. The V and J genes are TRBV7-9 and TRBJ1-2; TRBD1 is a possible D gene (5 bases). The CDR3 coding sequence is TGTGCCAGCAGCCCAGGGTATGGCTACACCTTC. It translates to CASSPGYGYTF. Full variable domain (rest looked up from reference TRBV7-9 and TRBJ1-2): DTGVSQNPRHKITKRGQNVTFRCDPISEHNRLYWYRQTLGQGPEFLTYFQNEAQLEKSRLLSDRFSAERPKGSFSTLEIQRTEQGDSAMYLCASSPGYGYTFGSGTRLTVV.